The rows below give T cell receptor beta chains drawn from one sample of a study of follicular helper T cells after annual influenza vaccination. This table comes from immunoSEQ multiplex PCR, and its TCRdb copy is limited to in-frame clones, with some not included. Of roughly 27,000 clones in the sample, approximately 80% were seen once. Sequencing used CXCR5+ CD38- circulating T follicular helper cells from blood, obtained on the day of influenza vaccination. These TCRs come from an adult who received the influenza vaccine. The CDR3 runs from the conserved cysteine through the conserved F or W. A D gene is named only where the DNA matches it firmly. Only part of the rows carry a size: once, few, many, or a class if the clone is expanded.

cdr3_nt: TGCGCCAGCAGCTTGGAGCCAGGGAGGGGTCAGACTGAAGCTTTCTTT
cdr3_aa: CASSLEPGRGQTEAFF
d_call: .
cdr3_length: 16
v_call: TRBV5-1
clone_size: .
j_call: TRBJ1-1

cdr3_nt: TGTGCCAGCAGCTTAGCCAGGGGCGAGGCCGGGGAGCTGTTTTTT
cdr3_aa: CASSLARGEAGELFF
d_call: .
cdr3_length: 15
v_call: TRBV11-2
clone_size: .
j_call: TRBJ2-2

cdr3_nt: TGTGCCAGCAGTGAAGTGGGGGGGCGATCGAATAGCAATCAGCCCCAGCATTTT
cdr3_aa: CASSEVGGRSNSNQPQHF
d_call: .
cdr3_length: 18
v_call: TRBV2
clone_size: .
j_call: TRBJ1-5

cdr3_nt: TGTGCCAGCTCACCTCCGTTACAGGGGAGGACTGAAGCTTTCTTT
cdr3_aa: CASSPPLQGRTEAFF
d_call: TRBD1
cdr3_length: 15
v_call: TRBV18
clone_size: once
j_call: TRBJ1-1

cdr3_nt: TGTGCCAGCAGCTGGGACATCACTGGGGCCAACGTCCTGACTTTC
cdr3_aa: CASSWDITGANVLTF
d_call: .
cdr3_length: 15
v_call: TRBV6-5
clone_size: .
j_call: TRBJ2-6

cdr3_nt: TGTGCCAGCAGCTTCCCGACTAGCTCCTACGAGCAGTACTTC
cdr3_aa: CASSFPTSSYEQYF
d_call: .
cdr3_length: 14
v_call: TRBV7-9
clone_size: .
j_call: TRBJ2-7

cdr3_nt: TGTGCCAGCACTAGAGCCAACAGGGCCAGGAGTTCACCCCTCCACTTT
cdr3_aa: CASTRANRARSSPLHF
d_call: .
cdr3_length: 16
v_call: TRBV2
clone_size: few
j_call: TRBJ1-6

cdr3_nt: TGTGCCAGCAGCCCGACCCCGACAGGGGCGGATCAGCCCCAGCATTTT
cdr3_aa: CASSPTPTGADQPQHF
d_call: TRBD1
cdr3_length: 16
v_call: TRBV9
clone_size: few
j_call: TRBJ1-5

cdr3_nt: TGTGCCAGCAGCTTATTTGTAGGCCAGGGGGACACCATATATTTT
cdr3_aa: CASSLFVGQGDTIYF
d_call: TRBD1
cdr3_length: 15
v_call: TRBV7-2
clone_size: once
j_call: TRBJ1-3

cdr3_nt: TGTGCCAGCAGTGATTTAGACAGGGCTTCCCAGACCCGGTACTTC
cdr3_aa: CASSDLDRASQTRYF
d_call: TRBD1
cdr3_length: 15
v_call: TRBV6-1
clone_size: .
j_call: TRBJ2-5

cdr3_nt: TGTGCCAGTAATCAGCCCCGGGACTATTCGACAGATACGCAGTATTTT
cdr3_aa: CASNQPRDYSTDTQYF
d_call: TRBD2
cdr3_length: 16
v_call: TRBV19
clone_size: .
j_call: TRBJ2-3

cdr3_nt: TGTGCCAGTAGTAAAAAGGGGGCTACGTACGAGCAGTACTTC
cdr3_aa: CASSKKGATYEQYF
d_call: TRBD1
cdr3_length: 14
v_call: TRBV19
clone_size: once
j_call: TRBJ2-7

cdr3_nt: TGTGCCAGCAAGTTGACAATTTATAATTCACCCCTCCACTTT
cdr3_aa: CASKLTIYNSPLHF
d_call: .
cdr3_length: 14
v_call: TRBV2
clone_size: .
j_call: TRBJ1-6

cdr3_nt: TGTGCCAGCAGCCCGGACACCTACGAGCAGTACTTC
cdr3_aa: CASSPDTYEQYF
d_call: .
cdr3_length: 12
v_call: TRBV7-9
clone_size: .
j_call: TRBJ2-7

cdr3_nt: TGTGCCAGCAGCTTAGCTAGACAGGGTGAAGCTTTCTTT
cdr3_aa: CASSLARQGEAFF
d_call: TRBD1
cdr3_length: 13
v_call: TRBV7-9
clone_size: .
j_call: TRBJ1-1

cdr3_nt: TGTGCCTGGAGCAGGTCGAACACCGGGGAGCTGTTTTTT
cdr3_aa: CAWSRSNTGELFF
d_call: .
cdr3_length: 13
v_call: TRBV30
clone_size: .
j_call: TRBJ2-2